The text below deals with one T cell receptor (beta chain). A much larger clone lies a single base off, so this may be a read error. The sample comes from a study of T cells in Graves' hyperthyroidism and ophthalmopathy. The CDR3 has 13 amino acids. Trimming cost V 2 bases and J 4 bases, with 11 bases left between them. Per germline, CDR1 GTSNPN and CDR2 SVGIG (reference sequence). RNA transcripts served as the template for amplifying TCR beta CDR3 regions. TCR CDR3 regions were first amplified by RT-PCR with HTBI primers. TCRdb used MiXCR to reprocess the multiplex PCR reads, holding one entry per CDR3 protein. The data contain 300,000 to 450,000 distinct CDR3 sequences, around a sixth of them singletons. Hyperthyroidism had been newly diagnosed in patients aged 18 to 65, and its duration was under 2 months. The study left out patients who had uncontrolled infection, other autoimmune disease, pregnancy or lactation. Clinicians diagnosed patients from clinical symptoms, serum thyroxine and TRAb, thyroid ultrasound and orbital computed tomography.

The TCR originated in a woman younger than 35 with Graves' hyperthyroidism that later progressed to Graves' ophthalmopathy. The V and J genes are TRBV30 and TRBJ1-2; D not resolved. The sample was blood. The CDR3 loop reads CAWSPGRLYGYTF. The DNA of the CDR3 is TGTGCCTGGAGTCCTGGCAGGCTCTATGGCTACACCTTC.